Sequencing of this TCR beta chain was carried out in a study of high-grade serous ovarian cancer treatment subgroups. The tumor samples were collected prior to definitive surgery or chemotherapy. CDR3 size: 16 residues. From germline, CDR1 is MNHEY and CDR2 SMNVEV (reference sequence). Trimming pared 3 bases from V and 3 bases from J, leaving 14 bases between. The repertoire was sequenced with immunoSEQ multiplex PCR; TCRdb's copy has only in-frame clones and lacks some. The sample records fewer than 2,500 clones, roughly 76% being singletons. This chain links TRBV27 with TRBJ1-4; D is perhaps TRBD1 (6 bases). This receptor was taken from a human donor with high-grade serous ovarian cancer. The sample was tumor tissue. The CDR3 sequence: CASSFAGVLPNEKLFF. The DNA for the CDR3 is TGTGCCAGCAGTTTTGCAGGGGTTCTTCCTAATGAAAAACTGTTTTTT.